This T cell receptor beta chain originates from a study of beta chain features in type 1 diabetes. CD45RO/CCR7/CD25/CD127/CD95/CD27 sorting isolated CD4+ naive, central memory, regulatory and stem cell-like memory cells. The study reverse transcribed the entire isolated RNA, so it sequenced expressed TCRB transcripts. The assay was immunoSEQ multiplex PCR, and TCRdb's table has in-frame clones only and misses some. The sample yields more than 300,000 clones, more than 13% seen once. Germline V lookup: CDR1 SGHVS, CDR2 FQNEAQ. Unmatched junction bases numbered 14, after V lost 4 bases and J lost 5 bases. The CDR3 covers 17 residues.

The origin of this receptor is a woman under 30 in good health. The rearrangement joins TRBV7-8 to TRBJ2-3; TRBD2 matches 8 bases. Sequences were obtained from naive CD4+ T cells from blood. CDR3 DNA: TGTGCCAGCAGCTCAGGAGATAGCGGGAAGCGTGTAGATACGCAGTATTTT. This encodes CASSSGDSGKRVDTQYF.